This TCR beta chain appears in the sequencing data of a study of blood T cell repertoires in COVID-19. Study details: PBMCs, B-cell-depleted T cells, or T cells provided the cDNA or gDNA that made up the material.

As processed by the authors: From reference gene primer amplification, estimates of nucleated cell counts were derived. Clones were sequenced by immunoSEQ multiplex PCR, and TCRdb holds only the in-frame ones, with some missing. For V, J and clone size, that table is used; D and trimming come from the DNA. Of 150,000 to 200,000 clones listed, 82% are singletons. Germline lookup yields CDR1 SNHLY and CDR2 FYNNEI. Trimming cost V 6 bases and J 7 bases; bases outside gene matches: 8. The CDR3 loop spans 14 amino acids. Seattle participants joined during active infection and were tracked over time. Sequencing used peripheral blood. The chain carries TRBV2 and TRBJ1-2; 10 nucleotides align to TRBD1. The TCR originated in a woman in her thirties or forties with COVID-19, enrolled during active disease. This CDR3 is CASRPEGQGGGYTF. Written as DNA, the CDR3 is TGTGCCAGCAGACCTGAAGGACAGGGGGGTGGCTACACCTTC.